This passage covers 25 T cell receptor beta chains from one sample sequenced in a study of blood T cell repertoires in COVID-19. Assay used: immunoSEQ multiplex PCR; TCRdb lists only in-frame clones, some missing. The top ten hold roughly a sixth of the sample, which has approximately 230,000 clones, under 90% seen once. The sequenced material came from PBMCs or T cells enriched from blood (not recorded which). These receptors all stem from a young man who had recovered from COVID-19.

In its sample, this clone was seen a few times. In DNA form, the CDR3 reads TGTGCCAGCAGTGAAAGTCTTCGGACAGGGGGCTATCAGCCCCAGCATTTT. Translated, it gives CASSESLRTGGYQPQHF. The chain uses TRBV6-1 and TRBJ1-5, with 11 nucleotides matching TRBD1. V was pared by 2 bases and J by 5 bases, with 8 bases of the junction left unmatched. Germline V CDR1 and CDR2: MNHNS, SASEGT. The CDR3 totals 17 residues.

The J gene is TRBJ1-2, the V gene TRBV29-1; maybe TRBD1 (5 bases). The germline CDR1 and CDR2 sequences are SQVTM and ANQGSEA. CDR3 size: 12 residues. V was shortened by 3 bases and J by 8 bases, with 13 bases between the two germline ends. CDR3 DNA: TGCAGCGTTGATTCAGGGCCGCAGGGCTACACCTTC. It encodes CSVDSGPQGYTF.

This clone was seen only once. This sequence joins TRBV10-3 and TRBJ2-1; tentative D call: TRBD1 (5 bases). Germline V CDR1 and CDR2: ENHRY, SYGVKD. Deletions cut 6 bases from V and 3 bases from J, with 9 bases between. CDR3 length: 13 residues. CDR3 DNA sequence: TGTGCCATCAGGCCCGACAGCTACAATGAGCAGTTCTTC. Encoded protein: CAIRPDSYNEQFF.

For this clone: Other DNA sequences from this sample encode an identical CDR3 as well. The rearrangement joins TRBV5-1 to TRBJ2-5; 8 bases map to TRBD2. Trimming cost V 0 bases and J 2 bases; bases outside gene matches: 0. The CDR3 extends over 14 amino acids. Looked up from germline, CDR1 is SGHRS and CDR2 is YFSETQ. The CDR3 here is CASSLAGGQETQYF. DNA for the CDR3: TGCGCCAGCAGCTTGGCGGGGGGGCAAGAGACCCAGTACTTC.

The CDR3 region is CASSFLGTSGLNANEQFF. The CDR3 DNA is TGTGCCAGCAGCTTTCTCGGGACTAGCGGTCTGAATGCTAATGAGCAGTTCTTC. The chain recombines TRBV11-2 with TRBJ2-1; 11 nucleotides agree with TRBD2. The CDR3 extends over 18 amino acids. CDR1 is SGHAT and CDR2 is FQNNGV in the germline V gene. The ends lost 3 bases at V and 7 bases at J; junction bases unmatched: 14.

The V call is TRBV15, the J call TRBJ2-5; tentatively, D is TRBD1 (6 bases). Trimming left V 2 bases short and J 2 bases short, with 15 bases between. This CDR3 spans 16 amino acids. Germline CDR1 is LNHNV and CDR2 is YYDKDF (reference sequence). DNA for the CDR3: TGTGCCACCAGCAGACCACACCACACAGGGCAAGAGACCCAGTACTTC. It encodes CATSRPHHTGQETQYF.

The chain employs TRBV6-5 and TRBJ1-2; TRBD1 matches at 10 bases. With V trimmed by 6 bases and J by 2 bases, 3 bases remained unmatched. Germline V lookup: CDR1 MNHEY, CDR2 SVGAGI. This CDR3 spans 14 amino acids. Here the CDR3 reads CASRDRGGNYGYTF. The CDR3 nucleotides read TGTGCCAGCAGGGACAGGGGGGGCAACTATGGCTACACCTTC.

The rearrangement uses TRBV30 and TRBJ2-7; D ambiguous. V was clipped by 5 bases and J by 6 bases, with 11 bases between them. Germline CDR1 is GTSNPN and CDR2 is SVGIG (reference sequence). This CDR3 region has 11 residues. CDR3 in amino acids: CAWGSGSEQYF. The CDR3 bases are TGTGCCTGGGGTTCAGGCTCCGAGCAGTACTTC.

The V call is TRBV12-3 or TRBV12-4, the J call TRBJ1-1; no reliable D call. Trimming cost V 7 bases and J 9 bases, with 15 bases left between them. This CDR3 has 12 amino acids. The chain's CDR3 is CASTSVTGKAFF. CDR3 nucleotide sequence: TGTGCCAGCACCTCAGTGACGGGGAAAGCTTTCTTT.

On this clone: A much larger clone lies one base from this, so it may be a read error. At the DNA level, this CDR3 is encoded by other sequences in the same sample as well. The rearrangement joins TRBV19 to TRBJ1-1; TRBD1 might be the D (5 bases). CDR1 and CDR2 from the germline V gene are LNHDA and SQIVND (reference sequence). The CDR3 totals 13 residues. V dropped 6 bases and J dropped 1 base, with 9 bases sitting between them. CDR3 sequence reads: CASSLTENTEAFF. Here the CDR3 DNA reads TGTGCCAGTAGCCTGACAGAGAACACTGAAGCTTTCTTT.

V and J are TRBV27 and TRBJ2-3; TRBD2 matches 13 bases. The CDR3 contains 18 residues. Germline V gene lookup returns CDR1 MNHEY and CDR2 SMNVEV (reference sequence). The V gene end was trimmed by 4 bases and the J gene end by 3 bases; junction bases not matched to a gene: 10. The CDR3 DNA reads TGTGCCAGCAGTTCCGGGACTAGCGGGACCGTCGGGACAGATACGCAGTATTTT. The encoded protein is CASSSGTSGTVGTDTQYF.

V gene TRBV12-3 or TRBV12-4 combines with J gene TRBJ1-1; 7 nucleotides match TRBD1. Trimming removed 1 base from V and 7 bases from J; junction bases left unmatched: 3. The CDR3 extends over 13 amino acids. CDR3 nucleotide sequence: TGTGCCAGCAGTTTAGTAGGGACAGTTGAAGCTTTCTTT. Translation gives CASSLVGTVEAFF.

In this sample, this clone turned up once. This chain uses TRBV2 with TRBJ2-7; D perhaps matches TRBD1 (6 bases). The CDR3 contains 16 residues. Trimming took off 8 bases at V and 0 bases at J, with 20 bases between the two ends. Germline V lookup: CDR1 SNHLY, CDR2 FYNNEI. CDR3 DNA: TGTGCCAGCCACCGGGACACCCGTGTTATCTCCTACGAGCAGTACTTC. This gives the protein CASHRDTRVISYEQYF.

V and J are TRBV11-2 and TRBJ1-2; TRBD1 agrees at 10 bases. The V gene's germline CDR1 is SGHAT and CDR2 FQNNGV. V shed 5 bases, J shed 5 bases, and the junction held 5 bases outside the gene matches. The CDR3 has 14 amino acids. This chain's CDR3 is CASSIGQGDYGYTF. CDR3 coding DNA: TGTGCCAGCAGCATAGGACAGGGGGATTATGGCTACACCTTC.

The chain employs TRBV23-1 and TRBJ1-5; D is uncertain. TRBV23-1 counts as an open reading frame of uncertain function. With 2 bases removed from V and 3 bases from J, the gap between germline ends came to 14 bases. CDR3 length: 16 amino acids. The chain's CDR3 is CASSQPLVEINQPQHF. The CDR3 DNA sequence: TGCGCCAGCAGTCAACCACTGGTCGAGATCAATCAGCCCCAGCATTTT.

This rearrangement joins TRBV9 to TRBJ2-5; 8 nucleotides agree with TRBD1. This CDR3 is built from 14 residues. Germline V gene data show CDR1 as SGDLS and CDR2 as YYNGEE. The V segment lost 4 bases and the J segment 2 bases; nucleotides outside the gene matches: 4. The CDR3 protein is CASSFGTGQETQYF. The CDR3 nucleotides read TGTGCCAGCAGCTTCGGGACAGGACAAGAGACCCAGTACTTC.

This clone was seen repeatedly, ten times or more. V gene TRBV6-5 combines with J gene TRBJ2-7, with 8 nucleotides matching TRBD2. J was trimmed by 6 bases and V by 6 bases; bases with no gene match: 10. Per the germline V gene, CDR1 is MNHEY and CDR2 is SVGAGI. The CDR3 is made up of 14 amino acids. The CDR3 bases are TGTGCCAGCAGCCCGCGAGGTAGCGGGACCGAGCAGTACTTC. Residues: CASSPRGSGTEQYF.

This clone was seen a single time. The gene calls are TRBV2 and TRBJ2-1; D gene ambiguous. V was shortened by 5 bases and J by 0 bases, with 11 bases between the two germline ends. The CDR3 is 15 residues long. The germline CDR1 and CDR2 sequences are SNHLY and FYNNEI. The CDR3 region has the DNA TGTGCCAGCAGTCATCCCTTGAGCTCCTACAATGAGCAGTTCTTC. Translated, it gives CASSHPLSSYNEQFF.

Comment on this clone: Distinct nucleotide sequences in the sample also encode this CDR3. V is TRBV9 and J is TRBJ2-1; TRBD2 matches 8 bases. Germline V gene sequence: CDR1 SGDLS, CDR2 YYNGEE. Trimming took 0 bases from V and 4 from J; bases not matched to a gene: 6. The CDR3 spans 16 residues. CDR3 DNA sequence: TGTGCCAGCAGCGTAGGTTCTAGCGGGTCTTACAATGAGCAGTTCTTC. Translating gives CASSVGSSGSYNEQFF.

Remarks on this clone: Other DNA sequences in the same sample also yield this CDR3. The V call is TRBV6-1, the J call TRBJ2-7; 9 nucleotides agree with TRBD1. The CDR3 sequence is 14 residues long. The germline gives CDR1 MNHNS, CDR2 SASEGT. V shed 3 bases, J shed 2 bases, and the junction held 2 bases outside the gene matches. The DNA of the CDR3 is TGTGCCAGCAGTGAGGGGACAGGGACCTACGAGCAGTACTTC. Translation: CASSEGTGTYEQYF.

The chain couples TRBV6-5 to TRBJ2-2; maybe TRBD2 (5 bases). Germline loops: CDR1 MNHEY, CDR2 SVGAGI. The CDR3 runs 14 residues. Trimming removed 7 bases at V and 1 base at J, with 10 bases between. The CDR3 is CASTNGVNTGELFF. CDR3 DNA sequence: TGTGCCAGCACCAACGGGGTGAACACCGGGGAGCTGTTTTTT.

The V gene is TRBV15, the J gene TRBJ2-1; TRBD2 matches at 8 bases. CDR1 and CDR2 from the germline V gene are LNHNV and YYDKDF (reference sequence). J gave up 5 bases and V 2 bases, and 8 bases lay outside the gene matches. The CDR3 sequence is 16 residues long. Here the CDR3 DNA reads TGTGCCACCAGCAGATCCATAGCGGGGTCCCACAATGAGCAGTTCTTC. Protein product: CATSRSIAGSHNEQFF.

V gene TRBV5-1 combines with J gene TRBJ2-7; D perhaps matches TRBD1 (6 bases). Looked up from germline, CDR1 is SGHRS and CDR2 is YFSETQ. Trimming removed 3 bases at V and 2 bases at J, with 9 bases between. The CDR3 spans 13 residues. The CDR3 spells CASSSTGPYEQYF. The CDR3 region has the DNA TGCGCCAGCAGCTCGACAGGCCCCTACGAGCAGTACTTC.

J is TRBJ2-1 and V is TRBV19, with TRBD2 matching 10 bases. After removal of 8 bases from V and 5 bases from J, the junction contained 6 bases not matched to a gene. CDR3 size: 14 residues. CDR1 is LNHDA, CDR2 SQIVND, per germline (reference sequence). CDR3 DNA: TGTGCCAGTTCCTCGGGACTAGCGAACAATGAGCAGTTCTTC. Protein sequence: CASSSGLANNEQFF. Drawing the rest from reference TRBV19 and TRBJ2-1, the complete variable domain is DGGITQSPKYLFRKEGQNVTLSCEQNLNHDAMYWYRQDPGQGLRLIYYSQIVNDFQKGDIAEGYSVSREKKESFPLTVTSAQKNPTAFYLCASSSGLANNEQFFGPGTRLTVL.

V usage is TRBV30 and J usage is TRBJ2-7; maybe TRBD1 (5 bases). Germline assignment: CDR1 GTSNPN and CDR2 SVGIG (reference sequence). V was cut by 8 bases and J by 2 bases, with 13 bases left in between. The CDR3 covers 12 residues. The DNA of the CDR3 is TGTGCCGGCCGACAGCACGCCTACGAGCAGTACTTC. Translated: CAGRQHAYEQYF. Complete variable domain (other parts from reference TRBV30 and TRBJ2-7): SQTIHQWPATLVQPVGSPLSLECTVEGTSNPNLYWYRQAAGRGLQLLFYSVGIGQISSEVPQNLSASRPQDRQFILSSKKLLLSDSGFYLCAGRQHAYEQYFGPGTRLTVT.